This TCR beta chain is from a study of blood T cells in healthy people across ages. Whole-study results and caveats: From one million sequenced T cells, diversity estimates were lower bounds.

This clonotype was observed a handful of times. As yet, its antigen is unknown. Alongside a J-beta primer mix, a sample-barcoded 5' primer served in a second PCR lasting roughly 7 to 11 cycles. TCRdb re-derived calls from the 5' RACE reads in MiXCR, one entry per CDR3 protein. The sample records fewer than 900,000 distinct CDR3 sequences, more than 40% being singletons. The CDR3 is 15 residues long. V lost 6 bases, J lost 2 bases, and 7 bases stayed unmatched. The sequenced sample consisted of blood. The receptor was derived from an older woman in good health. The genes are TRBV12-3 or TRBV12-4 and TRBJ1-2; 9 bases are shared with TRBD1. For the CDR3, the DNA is TGTGCCAGCAGCTCTACAGGACAGGGGAACTATGGCTACACCTTC. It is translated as CASSSTGQGNYGYTF.